Below, 19 T cell receptor beta chains from the same sample are listed, as sequenced in a study of control samples from healthy donors and cancer patients. Sequenced by immunoSEQ multiplex PCR; TCRdb stores in-frame clones only, minus some. The sample yields about 160,000 clones, 70% to 90% seen once. Source material: blood. The receptors stem from a man younger than 45 in good health.

The chain has TRBV27 and TRBJ2-2, with D hard to call. The CDR3 contains 13 residues. The V gene lost 7 bases and the J gene lost 1 base, with 7 bases spanning the gap. Germline V gives CDR1 MNHEY, CDR2 SMNVEV (reference sequence). DNA of the CDR3: TGTGCCAGCACCCGAGAGAACACCGGGGAGCTGTTTTTT. Its translation is CASTRENTGELFF.

The rearrangement joins TRBV28 to TRBJ2-7; D might be TRBD2 (6 bases). CDR1 and CDR2 (germline): MDHEN, SYDVKM. Trimming removed 6 bases from V and 3 bases from J, with 15 bases in between. The CDR3 consists of 14 residues. The CDR3 coding sequence is TGTGCCAGCAGAAGATCCGGGAGCTACTACGAGCAGTACTTC. This sequence encodes CASRRSGSYYEQYF.

The rearrangement uses TRBV5-4 and TRBJ2-5; D ambiguous. The CDR3 has 12 amino acids. Trimming left V 6 bases short and J 5 bases short, with 11 bases between. The germline V gene encodes CDR1 SGHNT and CDR2 YYREEE (reference sequence). The CDR3 nucleotides read TGTGCCAGCAACCTCCGAGGCGAGACCCAGTACTTC. Its translation: CASNLRGETQYF.

This sequence joins TRBV2 and TRBJ2-3; possibly TRBD1 or TRBD2 for D (5 bases each). This CDR3 is built from 10 residues. V was pared by 10 bases and J by 9 bases, with 11 bases between. Germline CDR1 and CDR2: SNHLY and FYNNEI. CDR3 DNA: TGTGCCACTAAAGGGGACACGCAGTATTTT. Residues: CATKGDTQYF.

This clone was observed a handful of times. The chain employs TRBV29-1 and TRBJ2-7; the match to TRBD2 covers 14 bases. Germline assignment: CDR1 SQVTM and CDR2 ANQGSEA. There are 14 residues in the CDR3. V lost 6 bases and J lost 3; bases outside the gene matches: 4. CDR3 region: CSVDGTSGSYEQYF. In DNA form, the CDR3 reads TGCAGCGTCGACGGGACTAGCGGGAGCTACGAGCAGTACTTC.

Here the CDR3 DNA reads TGCAGTGTCAGAGTGGACGTGGAGTACTTC. Protein: CSVRVDVEYF. The chain joins TRBV20-1 to TRBJ2-7; D is ambiguous. V dropped 7 bases and J dropped 11 bases, with 15 bases sitting between them. Per the germline V gene, CDR1 is DFQATT and CDR2 is SNEGSKA (reference sequence). The CDR3 has 10 residues.

This clone was picked up one time. The chain recombines TRBV11-2 with TRBJ2-1; D possibly corresponds to TRBD2 (5 bases). Germline-derived CDR1 and CDR2 are SGHAT and FQNNGV. CDR3 length equals 16 residues. Trimming cost V 8 bases and J 0 bases, with 17 bases left between them. This CDR3 is CASGGLPLSSYNEQFF. CDR3 in DNA: TGTGCCAGCGGAGGACTTCCCTTAAGCTCCTACAATGAGCAGTTCTTC.

The chain has TRBV5-1 and TRBJ1-1; D unresolved. Trimming stripped 8 bases from V and 1 base from J, with 15 bases between. CDR1 SGHRS and CDR2 YFSETQ come from the germline V gene. The CDR3 consists of 14 residues. The CDR3 protein is CASNVEQTNTEAFF. The CDR3 bases are TGCGCCAGTAACGTGGAACAGACGAACACTGAAGCTTTCTTT.

The chain carries TRBV9 and TRBJ1-2; D perhaps matches TRBD1 (6 bases). The CDR3 extends over 13 amino acids. V was cut by 3 bases and J by 4 bases, with 10 bases left in between. CDR1 is SGDLS, CDR2 YYNGEE, per germline. This CDR3 reads CASSGQQGYGYTF. For the CDR3, the DNA is TGTGCCAGCAGCGGACAACAGGGCTATGGCTACACCTTC.

The V gene is TRBV5-1, the J gene TRBJ1-4; D is uncertain. Germline loops: CDR1 SGHRS, CDR2 YFSETQ. This CDR3 contains 15 residues. V gave up 1 base and J gave up 0 bases, with 7 bases separating them. Here the CDR3 reads CASSLTDATNEKLFF. Here the CDR3 DNA reads TGCGCCAGCAGCTTGACGGATGCAACTAATGAAAAACTGTTTTTT.

The J gene is TRBJ2-5, the V gene TRBV9; a possible D gene is TRBD2 (5 bases). This CDR3 has 13 residues. With 4 bases removed from V and 4 bases from J, the gap between germline ends came to 11 bases. Germline V gene data show CDR1 as SGDLS and CDR2 as YYNGEE. The CDR3 loop is CASSNEGIETQYF. The CDR3 DNA follows: TGTGCCAGCAGCAACGAGGGAATAGAGACCCAGTACTTC.

The rearrangement joins TRBV10-3 to TRBJ1-5; 9 bases agree with TRBD1. Germline values: CDR1 ENHRY, CDR2 SYGVKD. The V segment lost 11 bases and the J segment 0 bases; nucleotides outside the gene matches: 8. CDR3 size: 15 residues. The CDR3 DNA follows: TGTGCCGCATCCCCGGACAGGGGTAGCAATCAGCCCCAGCATTTT. It specifies CAASPDRGSNQPQHF.

The chain carries TRBV5-4 and TRBJ1-1; D remains unclear. Germline V gene sequence: CDR1 SGHNT, CDR2 YYREEE (reference sequence). The CDR3 contains 12 residues. V lost 1 base and J 5 bases, leaving 6 bases between the germline ends. The CDR3 region is CASSLLETEAFF. The CDR3 nucleotides are TGTGCCAGCAGCTTGTTGGAAACTGAAGCTTTCTTT.

The rearrangement joins TRBV4-1 to TRBJ2-2, with 10 positions matching TRBD2. There are 18 residues in the CDR3. In germline, CDR1 is MGHRA, CDR2 YSYEKL. After removal of 4 bases from V and 12 bases from J, the junction contained 20 bases not matched to a gene. CDR3 in DNA: TGCGCCAGCAGCCTGCGAGAGGGGGCAGGAGCGGGAGGGCCAAAGCTGTTTTTT. Protein: CASSLREGAGAGGPKLFF.

Only one count was recorded for this clone. This rearrangement joins TRBV9 to TRBJ2-5; D remains unclear. Trimming removed 0 bases at V and 0 bases at J, with 6 bases between. The CDR3 is 14 residues long. Germline-derived CDR1 and CDR2 are SGDLS and YYNGEE. The CDR3 DNA reads as TGTGCCAGCAGCGTAGCCATCCACCAAGAGACCCAGTACTTC. Protein sequence: CASSVAIHQETQYF.

This clone turned up a few times. The chain couples TRBV4-1 to TRBJ2-6; 7 bases line up with TRBD1. This CDR3 is 16 amino acids long. Germline lookup yields CDR1 MGHRA and CDR2 YSYEKL. J was trimmed by 0 bases and V by 1 base; bases with no gene match: 0. The CDR3 nucleotides are TGCGCCAGCAGCCAAGCAGGGGGCTCTGGGGCCAACGTCCTGACTTTC. This encodes CASSQAGGSGANVLTF.

This clone was found a few times. The V gene is TRBV7-3, the J gene TRBJ2-7; either TRBD1 or TRBD2 may fit D (5 bases each). CDR3 length: 13 residues. Trimming cost V 5 bases and J 1 base, with 9 bases left between them. The germline gives CDR1 SGHTA, CDR2 FQGTGA. CDR3 loop: CASSMGPSYEQYF. For the CDR3, the DNA is TGTGCCAGCAGCATGGGACCATCCTACGAGCAGTACTTC.

The chain carries TRBV7-9 and TRBJ2-7, with TRBD2 as a possible D gene (5 bases). Germline V gene sequence: CDR1 SEHNR, CDR2 FQNEAQ (reference sequence). The length of the CDR3 is 14 residues. V lost 5 bases, J lost 1 base, and 12 bases lay in between. CDR3 in amino acids: CASSPPGISYEQYF. CDR3 sequence (DNA): TGTGCCAGCAGCCCCCCGGGGATTTCCTACGAGCAGTACTTC.

The sample holds one count of this clone. The chain recombines TRBV7-3 with TRBJ1-1; 8 nucleotides match TRBD1. The CDR3 is 14 residues long. V lost 4 bases, J lost 8 bases, and 9 bases stayed unmatched. Germline CDR1 reads SGHTA; CDR2 reads FQGTGA. The CDR3: CASSSTPRTGEAFF. The CDR3 coding sequence is TGTGCCAGCAGCTCAACCCCCAGGACAGGGGAAGCTTTCTTT.